The rows below give T cell receptor beta chains drawn from one sample of a study of Ad26.COV2.S vaccination and SARS-CoV-2 variants. Clones were sequenced by immunoSEQ multiplex PCR, and TCRdb holds only the in-frame ones, with some missing. Of around 420,000 clones listed, approximately 87% are singletons. The source was peripheral blood, collected in a trial of Ad26.COV2.S vaccine versus placebo. Every receptor here comes from a person between 18 and 59 years old who received the Ad26.COV2.S COVID-19 vaccine or a placebo. Each CDR3 is given with its conserved first and last residue. A D gene is named only where the DNA matches it firmly. Clone sizes are given selectively: once, few, many, or a class where the clone is expanded.

>TRBJ2-3|-|14|-|TRBV11-2
CASRRGSTRDTQYF
TGTGCCAGCAGGAGGGGCAGTACGCGAGATACGCAGTATTTT
>TRBJ1-5|-|12|-|TRBV19
CASRQFNQPQHF
TGTGCCAGTAGGCAATTCAATCAGCCCCAGCATTTT
>TRBJ1-5|-|14|-|TRBV27
CASSLHISNQPQHF
TGTGCCAGCAGTTTACACATTAGCAATCAGCCCCAGCATTTT
>TRBJ1-2|-|15|TRBD1|TRBV6-5
CASGPSGTGTYGYTF
TGTGCCAGCGGACCCTCCGGGACAGGCACATATGGCTACACCTTC
>TRBJ2-7|-|13|-|TRBV2
CASSEGLPYEQYF
TGTGCCAGCAGTGAGGGACTCCCCTACGAGCAGTACTTC
>TRBJ1-5|-|13|-|TRBV9
CASSVGVNQPQHF
TGTGCCAGCAGCGTAGGTGTCAATCAGCCCCAGCATTTT
>TRBJ2-7|-|15|-|TRBV3-1/TRBV3-2
CASSQDRGARYEQYF
TGTGCCAGCAGCCAAGACCGAGGGGCCCGATACGAGCAGTACTTC
>TRBJ2-2|-|17|-|TRBV5-1
CASSSRHGKGFAGELFF
TGCGCCAGCAGCTCACGGCACGGGAAGGGATTCGCCGGGGAGCTGTTTTTT
>TRBJ1-4|few|14|-|TRBV4-3
CASSQGDSREKLFF
TGCGCCAGCAGCCAAGGAGACAGCCGTGAAAAACTGTTTTTT
>TRBJ2-7|-|14|TRBD2|TRBV28
CASSPRMGLREQYF
TGTGCCAGCAGTCCCCGGATGGGACTACGCGAGCAGTACTTC
>TRBJ2-7|-|15|TRBD2|TRBV19
CASSIASGGYYEQYF
TGTGCCAGTAGTATTGCCTCGGGGGGATACTACGAGCAGTACTTC
>TRBJ1-4|-|15|-|TRBV2
CASSGQGTTNEKLFF
TGTGCCAGCAGTGGTCAGGGAACCACTAATGAAAAACTGTTTTTT
>TRBJ2-7|once|12|-|TRBV28
CASNLRGGQQYF
TGTGCCAGCAACCTAAGGGGGGGGCAACAGTACTTC
>TRBJ2-7|-|15|-|TRBV7-9
CASSLGSGAGYEQYF
TGTGCCAGCAGCTTAGGATCGGGGGCGGGGTACGAGCAGTACTTC
>TRBJ2-7|-|13|-|TRBV12-3/TRBV12-4
CASSLARVYEQYF
TGTGCCAGCAGTTTAGCCAGGGTCTACGAGCAGTACTTC
>TRBJ1-5|-|14|-|TRBV30
CAWSSGASNQPQHF
TGTGCCTGGAGTTCAGGGGCAAGCAATCAGCCCCAGCATTTT
>TRBJ1-4|-|14|TRBD1|TRBV5-1
CASSSRGRDGKLFF
TGCGCCAGCAGTTCAAGGGGGCGCGATGGAAAACTGTTTTTT
>TRBJ2-7|-|13|-|TRBV12-3/TRBV12-4
CASSILTSYEQYF
TGTGCCAGCAGTATTCTTACTTCCTACGAGCAGTACTTC
>TRBJ1-4|once|14|-|TRBV6-5
CASKTGPTNEKLFF
TGTGCCAGCAAAACAGGTCCCACTAATGAAAAACTGTTTTTT
>TRBJ2-5|-|14|TRBD1|TRBV7-2
CASSRDRGMETQYF
TGTGCCAGCAGCCGGGACAGGGGCATGGAGACCCAGTACTTC
>TRBJ2-7|-|15|TRBD1|TRBV11-3
CASSLGGTGEYEQYF
TGTGCCAGCAGCTTAGGAGGGACAGGTGAATACGAGCAGTACTTC
>TRBJ2-3|-|12|-|TRBV7-9
CASQGQPDTQYF
TGTGCCAGCCAAGGGCAGCCAGATACGCAGTATTTT
>TRBJ2-2|-|15|TRBD1|TRBV3-1/TRBV3-2
CASSLVPGQVQRLFF
TGTGCCAGCAGCCTAGTCCCGGGACAGGTTCAGCGGCTGTTTTTT
>TRBJ2-2|-|15|-|TRBV3-1/TRBV3-2
CASSQESLRTGELFF
TGTGCCAGCAGCCAAGAGAGTTTGCGGACCGGGGAGCTGTTTTTT
>TRBJ2-3|-|16|-|TRBV24-1
CATSGFVDSSTDTQYF
TGTGCCACCAGTGGTTTTGTGGACAGTAGCACAGATACGCAGTATTTT
>TRBJ1-3|-|16|-|TRBV4-2
CASSQDRGSSGNTIYF
TGTGCCAGCAGCCAAGATCGGGGCTCCTCTGGAAACACCATATATTTT
>TRBJ2-7|-|15|TRBD1|TRBV7-8
CASSESRTGVDEQYF
TGTGCCAGCAGCGAGTCCCGGACAGGGGTCGACGAGCAGTACTTC
>TRBJ2-7|-|16|-|TRBV10-3
CAISDGGGGAAYEQYF
TGTGCCATCAGTGACGGGGGAGGGGGCGCCGCCTACGAGCAGTACTTC
>TRBJ2-2|-|16|TRBD1|TRBV5-3
CARSIYRDSYTGELFF
TGTGCCAGAAGCATATACCGGGACAGTTACACCGGGGAGCTGTTTTTT
>TRBJ2-7|-|12|TRBD2|TRBV27
CASSSTSFEQYF
TGTGCCAGCAGTTCGACTAGCTTCGAGCAGTACTTC
>TRBJ2-7|-|15|TRBD2|TRBV18
CASSPSGARSYEQYF
TGTGCCAGCTCACCAAGCGGGGCCCGGTCCTACGAGCAGTACTTC
>TRBJ1-2|-|15|-|TRBV30
CAWSTGSPSNYGYTF
TGTGCCTGGAGCACAGGGTCCCCCTCTAACTATGGCTACACCTTC
>TRBJ2-7|-|15|TRBD1|TRBV6-5
CASSRNPGTGYEQYF
TGTGCCAGCAGTCGAAACCCCGGGACAGGCTACGAGCAGTACTTC
>TRBJ2-1|-|11|-|TRBV6-5
CASSHFDEQFF
TGTGCCAGCAGCCACTTCGATGAGCAGTTCTTC
>TRBJ1-2|-|16|-|TRBV7-2
CASSKGAELSAYGYTF
TGTGCCAGCAGCAAAGGGGCGGAATTGAGTGCTTATGGCTACACCTTC
>TRBJ2-5|once|15|TRBD1|TRBV30
CAWIYSRQGPETQYF
TGTGCCTGGATATACTCTCGACAGGGTCCGGAGACCCAGTACTTC
>TRBJ1-4|-|17|-|TRBV5-5
CASSRTSGRTANEKLFF
TGTGCCAGCAGCCGAACCTCGGGAAGGACGGCTAATGAAAAACTGTTTTTT
>TRBJ2-3|-|14|-|TRBV28
CASSLVSSGDTQYF
TGTGCCAGCAGTCTTGTCTCTAGTGGAGATACGCAGTATTTT
>TRBJ2-1|-|15|-|TRBV19
CASGRLEYTYNEQFF
TGTGCCAGTGGACGACTAGAGTATACCTACAATGAGCAGTTCTTC
>TRBJ2-3|once|16|-|TRBV7-9
CASSSGTITSTDTQYF
TGTGCCAGCAGCTCAGGGACAATTACTAGCACAGATACGCAGTATTTT
>TRBJ1-2|-|13|-|TRBV18
CASSPSSTVGYTF
TGTGCCAGCTCACCCTCTTCGACAGTAGGCTACACCTTC
>TRBJ1-4|once|15|TRBD1|TRBV6-1
CASSETRTGREKLFF
TGTGCCAGCAGTGAAACGAGGACAGGGCGGGAAAAACTGTTTTTT
>TRBJ2-1|few|13|-|TRBV5-1
CASSWGMGNEQFF
TGCGCCAGCAGCTGGGGGATGGGCAATGAGCAGTTCTTC
>TRBJ2-1|-|16|-|TRBV5-1
CASSTEDGSSYNEQFF
TGCGCCAGCAGCACCGAGGACGGGAGCTCCTACAATGAGCAGTTCTTC
>TRBJ1-1|-|15|-|TRBV25-1
CASSTWGAVNTEAFF
TGTGCCAGCAGTACTTGGGGGGCAGTGAACACTGAAGCTTTCTTT
>TRBJ2-1|-|14|TRBD2|TRBV27
CASSSSGAYNEQFF
TGTGCCAGCAGCTCCAGCGGGGCCTACAATGAGCAGTTCTTC
>TRBJ2-1|-|15|-|TRBV24-1
CATSKSRTSYNEQFF
TGTGCCACCAGTAAGAGCAGGACATCATACAATGAGCAGTTCTTC
>TRBJ2-3|once|15|-|TRBV9
CASSVGTVFTDTQYF
TGTGCCAGCAGCGTAGGGACAGTCTTCACAGATACGCAGTATTTT
>TRBJ1-1|-|15|-|TRBV7-2
CASSLYTGKGTEAFF
TGTGCCAGCAGCTTATATACAGGGAAGGGGACTGAAGCTTTCTTT
>TRBJ1-1|-|13|-|TRBV11-2
CASSLVQNTEAFF
TGTGCCAGCAGCTTGGTTCAGAACACTGAAGCTTTCTTT
>TRBJ2-2|-|13|-|TRBV30
CAWRINAAGELFF
TGTGCCTGGAGAATTAATGCGGCCGGGGAGCTGTTTTTT
>TRBJ2-7|-|14|TRBD1|TRBV27
CASSPSGTAYEQYF
TGTGCCAGCAGTCCGTCCGGGACAGCCTACGAGCAGTACTTC
>TRBJ2-7|once|14|-|TRBV7-9
CASTTNLGAGEQYF
TGTGCCAGCACCACCAATTTAGGAGCCGGCGAGCAGTACTTC
>TRBJ1-5|-|10|-|TRBV27
CASSLWEGRF
TGTGCCAGCAGTTTGTGGGAGGGAAGATTT
>TRBJ1-2|-|15|-|TRBV7-2
CASSLAGTANYGYTF
TGTGCCAGCAGCTTAGCTGGGACGGCAAACTATGGCTACACCTTC
>TRBJ2-1|-|15|-|TRBV5-4
CASTLRDNQDNEQFF
TGTGCCAGCACCCTCCGGGACAACCAAGACAATGAGCAGTTCTTC
>TRBJ1-3|few|14|-|TRBV11-3
CASSLSGTGNTIYF
TGTGCCAGCAGCTTATCAGGGACTGGAAACACCATATATTTT